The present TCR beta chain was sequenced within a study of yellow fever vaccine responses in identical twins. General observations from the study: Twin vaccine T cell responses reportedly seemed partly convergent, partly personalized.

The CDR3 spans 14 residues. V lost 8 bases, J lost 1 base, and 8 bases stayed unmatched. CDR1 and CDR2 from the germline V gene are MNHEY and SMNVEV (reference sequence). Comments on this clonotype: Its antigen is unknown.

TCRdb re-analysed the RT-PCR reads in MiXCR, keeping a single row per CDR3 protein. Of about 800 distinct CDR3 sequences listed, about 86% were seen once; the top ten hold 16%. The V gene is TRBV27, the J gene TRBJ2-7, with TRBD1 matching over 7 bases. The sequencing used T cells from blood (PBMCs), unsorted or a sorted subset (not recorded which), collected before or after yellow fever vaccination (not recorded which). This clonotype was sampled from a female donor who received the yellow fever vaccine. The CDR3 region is CASGGQDSSYEQYF. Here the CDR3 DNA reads TGTGCCAGCGGCGGACAGGACTCTTCCTACGAGCAGTACTTC.